This T cell receptor (beta chain) was captured in a study of blood T cells in healthy people across ages. Remarks on this clonotype: Its specificity is unknown.

It was with a sample-barcoded 5' primer and a J-beta primer mix that a second PCR of roughly 6 to 12 cycles was run. TCRdb re-analysed the 5' RACE reads in MiXCR, keeping a single row per CDR3 protein. Of some 1.5 million distinct CDR3 sequences listed, 25% to 30% were seen once; the top ten hold approximately 7.7%. The CDR3 loop spans 18 amino acids. Trimming cost V 3 bases and J 0 bases, with 21 bases left between them. CDR1 SQVTM and CDR2 ANQGSEA come from the germline V gene. Overall study findings and caveats: There was no known CMV status for donors, so expanded clonotype changes were possibly confounded. Among T cells, TCR beta diversity per million cells dropped roughly linearly as age rose. Naive and antigen-experienced cells were not separated, limiting conclusive comparison.

This sequence originates from a woman aged 25 to 45 in good health. Source material: blood. The genes are TRBV29-1 and TRBJ2-1; D may be TRBD2 (7 bases). In DNA form, the CDR3 reads TGCAGCGTTGAGGATGGGGGGGCTTGGTCAAGCTCCTACAATGAGCAGTTCTTC. This translates into CSVEDGGAWSSSYNEQFF.